Below, 14 T cell receptor beta chains from the same sample are listed, as sequenced in a study of beta chain features in type 1 diabetes. Their cognate antigens are unknown. TCRB transcripts that were expressed got sequenced, as all of the isolated RNA had been reverse transcribed. TCRdb's table, derived via immunoSEQ multiplex PCR, lists solely in-frame clones and lacks some. The data contain roughly 260,000 clones, over 20% of them singletons. Study observations and caveats: Moderately but significantly shorter TCRB CDR3s were found in Type 1 diabetes patients in all four CD4+ subsets.

Sequenced material: naive CD4+ T cells from blood. These receptors all come from a woman aged 40 to 49 with type 1 diabetes.

This clone was counted only a few times. The chain has TRBV4-3 and TRBJ2-3; D is perhaps TRBD1 (6 bases). CDR3 length: 14 amino acids. Germline CDR1 and CDR2: LGHNA and YSLEER. V was cut by 5 bases and J by 4 bases, with 13 bases left in between. The CDR3 DNA sequence: TGCGCCAGCAGCACTGCAGGGGTCGCAGATACGCAGTATTTT. This encodes CASSTAGVADTQYF.

The CDR3 spells CASSSDRGTYNEQFF. The CDR3 DNA reads TGTGCCAGCAGCTCGGACAGGGGCACCTACAATGAGCAGTTCTTC. V and J are TRBV7-9 and TRBJ2-1; 9 bases agree with TRBD1. With 4 bases clipped from V and 2 bases from J, the junction kept 3 bases outside the gene matches. This CDR3 has 15 amino acids. CDR1 and CDR2 (germline): SEHNR, FQNEAQ (reference sequence).

This clone occurred a few times. The rearrangement joins TRBV28 to TRBJ2-7; TRBD2 matches 8 bases. This CDR3 is built from 15 residues. Germline loops: CDR1 MDHEN, CDR2 SYDVKM. V shed 3 bases and J 6 bases; nucleotides not matched to a gene: 10. The CDR3 DNA follows: TGTGCCAGCAGTTTCACTACTGGACTAGCTGGCGAGCAGTACTTC. Protein sequence: CASSFTTGLAGEQYF. Filled out from reference TRBV28 and TRBJ2-7, the complete variable domain reads DVKVTQSSRYLVKRTGEKVFLECVQDMDHENMFWYRQDPGLGLRLIYFSYDVKMKEKGDIPEGYSVSREKKERFSLILESASTNQTSMYLCASSFTTGLAGEQYFGPGTRLTVT.

Only one count was recorded for this clone. The chain combines TRBV4-2 with TRBJ1-4; 9 positions agree with TRBD1. This CDR3 spans 16 amino acids. V lost 4 bases and J lost 8; bases outside the gene matches: 11. Per germline, CDR1 LGHNA and CDR2 YNFKEQ. CDR3: CASSPLGDREREKLFF. CDR3 in DNA: TGTGCCAGCAGCCCTCTCGGGGACAGGGAACGGGAAAAACTGTTTTTT.

This clone was seen a handful of times. V and J are TRBV5-6 and TRBJ2-1; D call uncertain. The germline CDR1 and CDR2 sequences are SGHDT and YYEEEE. The CDR3 is 15 residues long. The germline V and J ends were trimmed by 1 base and 2 bases, with 10 bases remaining between them. The CDR3 nucleotides read TGTGCCAGCAGCTTGTTTAGCACTACCTACAATGAGCAGTTCTTC. Translation: CASSLFSTTYNEQFF. The whole variable domain, remainder taken from reference TRBV5-6 and TRBJ2-1, is DAGVTQSPTHLIKTRGQQVTLRCSPKSGHDTVSWYQQALGQGPQFIFQYYEEEERQRGNFPDRFSGHQFPNYSSELNVNALLLGDSALYLCASSLFSTTYNEQFFGPGTRLTVL.

V is TRBV7-9 and J is TRBJ1-1; TRBD1 aligns across 7 bases. The V gene's germline CDR1 is SEHNR and CDR2 FQNEAQ (reference sequence). The ends lost 11 bases at V and 8 bases at J; junction bases unmatched: 5. The length of the CDR3 is 10 residues. The CDR3 loop reads CALTGQEAFF. DNA of the CDR3: TGTGCCCTGACAGGGCAGGAAGCTTTCTTT.

This clone was seen only a few times. The same CDR3 also results from other DNA sequences found in this sample. J is TRBJ1-1 and V is TRBV30; no reliable D call. CDR1 and CDR2 from the germline V gene are GTSNPN and SVGIG (reference sequence). This CDR3 is 13 amino acids long. V was pared by 1 base and J by 1 base, with 7 bases between. CDR3 loop: CAWSGAGNTEAFF. Written as DNA, the CDR3 is TGTGCCTGGAGTGGGGCAGGGAACACTGAAGCTTTCTTT. Supplemented by reference TRBV30 and TRBJ1-1, the full variable domain reads SQTIHQWPATLVQPVGSPLSLECTVEGTSNPNLYWYRQAAGRGLQLLFYSVGIGQISSEVPQNLSASRPQDRQFILSSKKLLLSDSGFYLCAWSGAGNTEAFFGQGTRLTVV.

In its sample, this clone was seen a few times. The rearrangement links TRBV5-1 to TRBJ1-1; D is possibly TRBD1 (6 bases). CDR1 and CDR2 from the germline V gene are SGHRS and YFSETQ. V was trimmed by 1 base and J by 3 bases, leaving 16 bases between them. The CDR3 is 16 residues long. The CDR3 region is CASSLTTPGQDTEAFF. CDR3 in DNA: TGCGCCAGCAGCTTGACAACCCCGGGACAAGACACTGAAGCTTTCTTT.

CDR3 coding DNA: TGTGCCAGCAGCTCCCCGGGAACTTCTCAGCCCCAGCATTTT. Residues: CASSSPGTSQPQHF. The V gene is TRBV7-2, the J gene TRBJ1-5; D is unresolved. Trimming stripped 4 bases from V and 6 bases from J, with 13 bases between. Germline V CDR1 and CDR2: SGHTA, FQGNSA. The CDR3 is made up of 14 amino acids.

In this sample, this clone turned up a few times. The rearrangement uses TRBV7-9 and TRBJ1-1; TRBD1 matches at 8 bases. The length of the CDR3 is 15 residues. The germline V gene encodes CDR1 SEHNR and CDR2 FQNEAQ (reference sequence). Trimming removed 5 bases from V and 3 bases from J; junction bases left unmatched: 8. For the CDR3, the DNA is TGTGCCAGCAGCCTCCAGGGGGCAGGGGACACTGAAGCTTTCTTT. It yields the protein CASSLQGAGDTEAFF.

V and J are TRBV28 and TRBJ2-2, with 11 nucleotides matching TRBD1. Germline CDR1 MDHEN, CDR2 SYDVKM. The V gene end was trimmed by 6 bases and the J gene end by 4 bases; junction bases not matched to a gene: 7. The CDR3 loop spans 16 amino acids. This CDR3 is CASSSGQGAITGELFF. In DNA, the CDR3 is TGTGCCAGCAGCTCCGGACAGGGGGCTATCACCGGGGAGCTGTTTTTT.

In this sample, this clone turned up a few times. CDR3 amino acids: CASSPGQRGTNEKLFF. CDR3 nucleotides: TGTGCCAGCAGCCCCGGACAGCGAGGGACTAATGAAAAACTGTTTTTT. The gene calls are TRBV9 and TRBJ1-4; D might be TRBD1 (6 bases). CDR3 length: 16 residues. V lost 4 bases and J lost 2, with 15 bases in between. CDR1 is SGDLS and CDR2 is YYNGEE in the germline V gene.

This chain joins TRBV9 and TRBJ2-6; 9 bases match TRBD1. Losses at the gene ends were 4 bases for V and 1 base for J; bases not matched to a gene: 9. The CDR3 is 18 amino acids. From germline, CDR1 is SGDLS and CDR2 YYNGEE. CDR3 DNA: TGTGCCAGCAGCCCGAACCCGGGACAGGGTTCTGGGGCCAACGTCCTGACTTTC. It encodes CASSPNPGQGSGANVLTF.

This clone was seen a few times. The chain carries TRBV28 and TRBJ2-3; maybe TRBD2 (5 bases). The CDR3 covers 14 residues. The ends were cut back, 2 bases at V and 2 bases at J, with 8 bases in the middle. Germline CDR1 reads MDHEN; CDR2 reads SYDVKM. The CDR3 nucleotides are TGTGCCAGCAGTTTAAGCGGAGTCACAGATACGCAGTATTTT. It specifies CASSLSGVTDTQYF.